Presented here are 19 T cell receptor beta chains from one specimen sequenced in a study of cytomegalovirus exposure and HLA in healthy donors. Vbeta (60) and Jbeta (13) primers were used in the PCR. Generated by immunoSEQ multiplex PCR, the TCRdb table keeps only in-frame clones and is missing some. Found here are more than 80,000 clones, 63% of them singletons; the top ten hold 14% to 15%. Sample: PBMCs. These receptors were obtained from a woman aged 35 to 49 in good health and CMV-seropositive.

The rearrangement uses TRBV5-1 and TRBJ2-3; 11 nucleotides agree with TRBD2. The CDR3 has 15 residues. Looked up from germline, CDR1 is SGHRS and CDR2 is YFSETQ. V gave up 5 bases and J gave up 3 bases; unmatched junction bases: 5. This CDR3 reads CASRLAGESTDTQYF. The CDR3 coding sequence is TGCGCCAGCAGACTAGCGGGAGAATCAACAGATACGCAGTATTTT.

The chain carries TRBV9 and TRBJ2-5; D is perhaps TRBD2 (5 bases). The length of the CDR3 is 15 residues. CDR1 is SGDLS, CDR2 YYNGEE, per germline. V lost 3 bases to trimming and J lost 5 bases, with 17 bases between them. This chain's CDR3 is CASSERGWVRETQYF. CDR3 sequence (DNA): TGTGCCAGCAGCGAGCGAGGGTGGGTCCGGGAGACCCAGTACTTC.

V usage is TRBV28 and J usage is TRBJ1-2, with 8 bases aligning to TRBD1. Germline V gene data show CDR1 as MDHEN and CDR2 as SYDVKM. The V segment lost 4 bases and the J segment 4 bases; nucleotides outside the gene matches: 5. The CDR3 is made up of 14 amino acids. The chain's CDR3 is CASSSGQGLYGYTF. For the CDR3, the DNA is TGTGCCAGCAGTTCAGGACAGGGACTCTATGGCTACACCTTC.

This chain uses TRBV7-3 with TRBJ2-3; the D is unclear. Trimming shortened V by 1 base and J by 5 bases, and 4 bases separated the two germline ends. CDR1 and CDR2 (germline): SGHTA, FQGTGA. This CDR3 contains 12 residues. Written as DNA, the CDR3 is TGTGCCAGCAGCTTAAGCGGAGATACGCAGTATTTT. Protein product: CASSLSGDTQYF.

The chain links TRBV5-4 to TRBJ2-1, with 7 bases lining up with TRBD2. V lost 6 bases to trimming and J lost 2 bases; unmatched junction nucleotides: 8. Germline V gene lookup returns CDR1 SGHNT and CDR2 YYREEE (reference sequence). The length of the CDR3 is 15 residues. The CDR3: CASTLGGPTYNEQFF. The CDR3 coding sequence is TGTGCCAGCACCCTGGGAGGGCCTACCTACAATGAGCAGTTCTTC.

The genes are TRBV6-5 and TRBJ1-6, with TRBD1 as a possible D gene (5 bases). This CDR3 region has 15 residues. The V gene lost 5 bases and the J gene lost 9 bases, with 17 bases spanning the gap. Germline CDR1 reads MNHEY; CDR2 reads SVGAGI. The CDR3 nucleotides are TGTGCCAGCAGTGCAGGGCCGGCGCGTGGTTCACCCCTCCACTTT. As protein: CASSAGPARGSPLHF.

The chain carries TRBV5-1 and TRBJ2-5, with a tentative D call TRBD1 (5 bases). The CDR3 runs to 16 residues. V shed 4 bases and J shed 5 bases, with 21 bases lying between them. Per the germline V gene, CDR1 is SGHRS and CDR2 is YFSETQ. Written as DNA, the CDR3 is TGCGCCAGCAGCACTGGTGGGGCTTCTTTAGGGGAGACCCAGTACTTC. Translating gives CASSTGGASLGETQYF.

The chain couples TRBV9 to TRBJ1-3; weak D call: TRBD1 (5 bases). CDR3 length: 13 amino acids. CDR1 and CDR2 from the germline V gene are SGDLS and YYNGEE. Trimming shortened V by 4 bases and J by 4 bases, and 9 bases separated the two germline ends. CDR3 sequence reads: CASSPRQGNTIYF. The DNA of the CDR3 is TGTGCCAGCAGCCCAAGACAGGGAAACACCATATATTTT.

This clone was observed a handful of times. The J gene is TRBJ2-5, the V gene TRBV16; D perhaps matches TRBD2 (6 bases). Trimming cost V 0 bases and J 4 bases, with 9 bases left between them. This CDR3 has 14 amino acids. The germline V gene encodes CDR1 KGHSY and CDR2 FQNENV. The CDR3 DNA follows: TGTGCCAGCAGCCAATCGAGAGCGGGAGAGACCCAGTACTTC. This sequence encodes CASSQSRAGETQYF.

This clone was found a few times. CDR3 loop: CASSLDLDRDYEKLFF. For the CDR3, the DNA is TGCGCCAGCAGCTTGGACTTGGACAGGGACTATGAAAAACTGTTTTTT. The chain carries TRBV5-1 and TRBJ1-4, with 8 bases fitting TRBD1. J lost 6 bases, V lost 0 bases, and 7 bases had no gene match. The CDR3 extends over 16 amino acids. Germline V gene lookup returns CDR1 SGHRS and CDR2 YFSETQ.

This clone was detected a few times. This rearrangement joins TRBV27 to TRBJ1-1; D is undetermined. The CDR3 has 13 residues. Looked up from germline, CDR1 is MNHEY and CDR2 is SMNVEV (reference sequence). The V end lost 7 bases, the J end lost 5 bases, and 14 bases lay between the germline ends. This CDR3 is CASTQAFGTEAFF. The CDR3 region has the DNA TGTGCCAGCACCCAGGCGTTTGGGACTGAAGCTTTCTTT.

The chain has TRBV5-4 and TRBJ2-1; D might be TRBD1 (6 bases). V dropped 4 bases and J dropped 4 bases, with 12 bases sitting between them. The CDR3 consists of 14 residues. CDR1 is SGHNT, CDR2 YYREEE, per germline (reference sequence). The CDR3 DNA is TGTGCCAGCAGCGGGACACTAGAATACAATGAGCAGTTCTTC. Amino acid sequence: CASSGTLEYNEQFF.

The chain carries TRBV19 and TRBJ2-1, with 10 bases identical to TRBD2. V gave up 3 bases and J gave up 7 bases; unmatched junction bases: 3. CDR3 length: 14 residues. Germline V gene sequence: CDR1 LNHDA, CDR2 SQIVND (reference sequence). The CDR3 region has the DNA TGTGCCAGTAGTATGCGGACTAGCGGTAATGAGCAGTTCTTC. Translating it yields CASSMRTSGNEQFF. The full variable domain, in which reference TRBV19 and TRBJ2-1 provide the parts outside the CDR3, is DGGITQSPKYLFRKEGQNVTLSCEQNLNHDAMYWYRQDPGQGLRLIYYSQIVNDFQKGDIAEGYSVSREKKESFPLTVTSAQKNPTAFYLCASSMRTSGNEQFFGPGTRLTVL.

This clone was counted only a few times. V usage is TRBV27 and J usage is TRBJ2-1; 13 nucleotides align to TRBD2. There are 18 residues in the CDR3. With V trimmed by 3 bases and J by 2 bases, 7 bases remained unmatched. From germline, CDR1 is MNHEY and CDR2 SMNVEV (reference sequence). The CDR3 nucleotides are TGTGCCAGCAGTTTTGCTACTAGCGGGAGGGCCCCCTACAATGAGCAGTTCTTC. Its protein is CASSFATSGRAPYNEQFF.

This sequence joins TRBV13 and TRBJ2-7; TRBD2 might be the D (5 bases). The CDR3 contains 13 residues. The germline CDR1 and CDR2 sequences are PRHDT and FYEKMQ (reference sequence). V lost 3 bases and J 2 bases, leaving 8 bases between the germline ends. The CDR3 DNA sequence: TGTGCCAGCAGCTTTGAGCGGACCTACGAGCAGTACTTC. Residues: CASSFERTYEQYF.

This sequence joins TRBV29-1 and TRBJ2-5; 7 nucleotides match TRBD2. Trimming cost V 7 bases and J 7 bases; bases outside gene matches: 6. This CDR3 contains 11 residues. The germline CDR1 and CDR2 sequences are SQVTM and ANQGSEA. The CDR3 sequence: CSGGGYGTQYF. The CDR3 nucleotides read TGCAGCGGGGGGGGTTACGGGACCCAGTACTTC. The variable domain in full, completed from reference TRBV29-1 and TRBJ2-5, reads SAVISQKPSRDICQRGTSLTIQCQVDSQVTMMFWYRQQPGQSLTLIATANQGSEATYESGFVIDKFPISRPNLTFSTLTVSNMSPEDSSIYLCSGGGYGTQYFGPGTRLLVL.

This chain uses TRBV7-2 with TRBJ1-2; D unresolved. Trimming shortened V by 6 bases and J by 5 bases, and 10 bases separated the two germline ends. This CDR3 region has 12 residues. CDR1 and CDR2 from the germline V gene are SGHTA and FQGNSA. This chain's CDR3 is CASSPGEYGYTF. CDR3 in DNA: TGTGCCAGCAGTCCCGGAGAATATGGCTACACCTTC.

This chain uses TRBV23-1 with TRBJ2-7; 10 nucleotides agree with TRBD1. TRBV23-1 is treated as an ORF (open reading frame) with a function not yet certain. The CDR3 length is 17 residues. The V and J ends lost 3 bases and 4 bases, in that order; junction bases with no gene match: 12. CDR3 DNA: TGCGCCAGCAGTCATTTAAACGACAGGGGGCGTACGTACGAGCAGTACTTC. Amino acids: CASSHLNDRGRTYEQYF.

The chain has TRBV7-2 and TRBJ1-2, with a possible D match to TRBD1 (6 bases). With 5 bases removed from V and 3 bases from J, the gap between germline ends came to 19 bases. CDR1 SGHTA and CDR2 FQGNSA come from the germline V gene. This CDR3 is built from 16 residues. CDR3 amino acids: CASSPRREGTHYGYTF. The CDR3 DNA sequence: TGTGCCAGCAGCCCACGTAGGGAGGGGACACACTATGGCTACACCTTC. Looking up the rest from reference TRBV7-2 and TRBJ1-2 gives the full variable domain: GAGVSQSPSNKVTEKGKDVELRCDPISGHTALYWYRQSLGQGLEFLIYFQGNSAPDKSGLPSDRFSAERTGGSVSTLTIQRTQQEDSAVYLCASSPRREGTHYGYTFGSGTRLTVV.